The following is a T cell receptor beta chain sequence with its context. Its antigen is unidentified. The authors ran a second PCR of about 7 to 11 cycles using a sample-barcoded 5' primer and a J-beta primer mix. TCRdb used MiXCR to reprocess the 5' RACE reads, holding one entry per CDR3 protein. The data contain hundreds of thousands of distinct CDR3 sequences, around 52% of them singletons. This sample stems from a study of blood T cells in healthy people across ages. Study-wide results and limits: Long-lived donors carried more naive CD4+ cells and greater diversity than aged donors. The recorded TCR beta diversity per million T cells decreased in a roughly linear manner with age.

Whenever a sample was processed, at least 6.5 million PBMCs were isolated. The CDR3 extends over 16 amino acids. CDR1 is SGHRS, CDR2 YFSETQ, per germline. V is TRBV5-1 and J is TRBJ2-5, with 7 bases aligning to TRBD2. The J call is doubtful: the DNA matches TRBJ2-1 better. This clonotype was obtained from a woman of 80 years or more in good health. Input material: blood. CDR3 sequence: CASSWSMGAGQETQFF. The CDR3 bases are TGCGCCAGCAGCTGGTCTATGGGAGCGGGGCAAGAGACCCAGTTCTTC.